A selection of T cell receptor beta chains follows, all from one sample in a study of blood T cell repertoires in COVID-19. Repertoires were generated with immunoSEQ multiplex PCR, while TCRdb's copy carries only in-frame clones and drops some. The sample includes tens of thousands of clones, 70% to 80% of them seen just once. Sample: peripheral blood. Receptors were obtained from a human donor in a cohort sampled during active COVID-19. CDR3s leave out the opening cysteine and the closing phenylalanine or tryptophan.

>TRBJ2-3|TRBV4-2
ASSQDLPSGSTDTQY
>TRBJ1-1|TRBV7-7
ASIGTVNTEAF
>TRBJ1-2|TRBV5-1
ASSLASGVGGYT
>TRBJ2-5|TRBV7-2
ASSSPRGLRGETQY
>TRBJ1-5|TRBV28
ASSFSDRSNQPQH
>TRBJ2-1|TRBV7-9
ASSPRIAGMSEQF
>TRBJ1-6|TRBV20-1
SASYRGDNSPLH
>TRBJ2-7|TRBV7-2
ASSLSQATTYEQY
>TRBJ2-3|TRBV28
ASSLWKESTDTQY
>TRBJ2-7|TRBV3-1/TRBV3-2
ASSPWDSYEQY
>TRBJ1-2|TRBV25-1
ASSDPTQGGYYGYT
>TRBJ2-7|TRBV11-2
ASSVTSGDVYEQY
>TRBJ2-7|TRBV2
ASTGTGGIEQY
>TRBJ2-4|TRBV19
ASSPVAKNIQY
>TRBJ2-5|TRBV5-4
ASSLGTGEETQY
>TRBJ1-2|TRBV5-1
ASSLVGGTNYGYT